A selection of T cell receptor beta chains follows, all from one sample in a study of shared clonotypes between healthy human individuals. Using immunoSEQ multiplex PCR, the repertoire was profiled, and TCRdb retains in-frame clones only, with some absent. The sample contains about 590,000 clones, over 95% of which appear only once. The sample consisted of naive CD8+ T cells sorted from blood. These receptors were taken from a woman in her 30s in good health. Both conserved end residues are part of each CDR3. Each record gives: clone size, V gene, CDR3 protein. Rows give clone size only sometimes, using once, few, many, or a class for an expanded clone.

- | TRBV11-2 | CASSPGTVAYEQYF
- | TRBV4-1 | CASSQEGINQPQHF
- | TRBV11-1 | CASSLVRSSNQPQHF
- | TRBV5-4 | CASSLILAGTYEQYF
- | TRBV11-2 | CASSLDRGNVDTEAFF
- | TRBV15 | CATRSKESYEQYF
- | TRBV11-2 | CASSDGLSSPLHF
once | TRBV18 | CASSPRDRPTYEQYF
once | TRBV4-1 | CASSLRGTGNYEQYF
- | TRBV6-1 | CASTTQGWNNQPQHF
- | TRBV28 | CASSFLPPLADQETQYF
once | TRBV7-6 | CASSPFRSGRNSDTQYF
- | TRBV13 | CASSPNSGSFGWDTQYF
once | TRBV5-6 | CASSLADLIYEQYF
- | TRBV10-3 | CAISEGLAYEQYF
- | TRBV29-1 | CSVELGTGSSYNEQFF
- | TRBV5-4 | CASSPGQKNIQYF
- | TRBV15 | CATSRDVGAGNTIYF
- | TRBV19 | CASSPWGSSTDTQYF
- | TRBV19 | CASSTLDGELNQPQHF